Shown below are 32 T cell receptor beta chains from a single sample sequenced in a study of T cells in Graves' hyperthyroidism and ophthalmopathy. The source material, RNA transcripts, was used to amplify TCR beta CDR3 regions. HTBI primers drove first-round RT-PCR of the TCR CDR3. TCRdb used MiXCR to reprocess the multiplex PCR reads, holding one entry per CDR3 protein. Altogether 300,000 to 350,000 distinct CDR3 sequences are present, about 15% being singletons, with the ten largest covering roughly 31%. Sequenced material: blood. The receptor source for this set is a man under 40 with Graves' hyperthyroidism.

This clonotype was seen ten or more times. This chain uses TRBV18 with TRBJ1-1; 7 bases map to TRBD1. The CDR3 totals 15 residues. The germline gives CDR1 KGHSH, CDR2 LQKENI. After removal of 0 bases from V and 4 bases from J, the junction contained 5 bases not matched to a gene. CDR3 sequence (DNA): TGTGCCAGCTCACCACCTCAGGGGGTAGGCACTGAAGCTTTCTTT. This encodes CASSPPQGVGTEAFF.

Only a few counts were recorded for this clonotype. The chain uses TRBV14 and TRBJ2-3; perhaps TRBD1 as D (6 bases). Germline CDR1 SGHDN, CDR2 FVKESK. There are 15 residues in the CDR3. V was trimmed by 4 bases and J by 0 bases, leaving 11 bases between them. The CDR3 sequence is CASSRRTESTDTQYF. In nucleotides, the CDR3 is TGTGCCAGCAGCCGCCGGACAGAAAGCACAGATACGCAGTATTTT.

Note on this clonotype: A much larger clone lies a single base off, so this may be a read error. The V and J genes are TRBV5-1 and TRBJ2-1, with TRBD2 identical over 10 bases. The J call may be faulty, since TRBJ2-7 better matches the DNA end. From germline, CDR1 is SGHRS and CDR2 YFSETQ. CDR3 length equals 19 residues. The CDR3, as DNA: TGCGCCAGCAGCTTGGCCGGGCTAGCGGGAGTAGGCTTTTACAATGAGCAGTACTTC. Translated: CASSLAGLAGVGFYNEQYF.

The sample holds many counts of this clonotype. The chain joins TRBV7-9 to TRBJ2-1, with 7 positions matching TRBD2. J gave up 1 base and V 6 bases, and 3 bases lay outside the gene matches. Per germline, CDR1 SEHNR and CDR2 FQNEAQ (reference sequence). The CDR3 is 14 residues long. Here the CDR3 DNA reads TGTGCCAGCAGGGATAGCGGGTCCTACAATGAGCAGTTCTTC. This gives the protein CASRDSGSYNEQFF.

The V gene is TRBV25-1, the J gene TRBJ2-1; 10 bases line up with TRBD2. The V gene's germline CDR1 is MGHDK and CDR2 SYGVNS. V shed 7 bases, J shed 15 bases, and the junction held 24 bases outside the gene matches. The CDR3 has 17 amino acids. In DNA form, the CDR3 reads TGTGCCAGCATTCTCCCCTCGCGTGCTAGCGGGAGATGTGGTGGGTTCTTC. It encodes CASILPSRASGRCGGFF. Looking up the rest from reference TRBV25-1 and TRBJ2-1 gives the full variable domain: EADIYQTPRYLVIGTGKKITLECSQTMGHDKMYWYQQDPGMELHLIHYSYGVNSTEKGDLSSESTVSRIRTEHFPLTLESARPSHTSQYLCASILPSRASGRCGGFFGPGTRLTVL.

This clonotype has ten or more counts. The gene calls are TRBV2 and TRBJ2-3; TRBD2 matches at 11 bases. Germline V CDR1 and CDR2: SNHLY, FYNNEI. The trim removed 8 bases at V and 2 bases at J, leaving 6 bases unmatched. This CDR3 has 15 residues. The CDR3 loop is CASWGLAETTDTQYF. The DNA for the CDR3 is TGTGCCAGCTGGGGACTAGCGGAAACCACAGATACGCAGTATTTT.

The gene calls are TRBV13 and TRBJ2-3, with TRBD1 identical over 10 bases. The V gene end was trimmed by 3 bases and the J gene end by 1 base; junction bases not matched to a gene: 7. The CDR3 has 17 residues. The germline gives CDR1 PRHDT, CDR2 FYEKMQ (reference sequence). In DNA form, the CDR3 reads TGTGCCAGCAGCTTCCGACAGGGGGCGATTCGCACAGATACGCAGTATTTT. Its translation is CASSFRQGAIRTDTQYF.

This clonotype has ten or more counts. The rearrangement links TRBV9 to TRBJ1-2, with D hard to call. The CDR3 loop spans 13 amino acids. The germline CDR1 and CDR2 sequences are SGDLS and YYNGEE. Trimming removed 1 base at V and 4 bases at J, with 8 bases between. The CDR3 DNA follows: TGTGCCAGCAGCGTAATGGGTTCCTATGGCTACACCTTC. Translation gives CASSVMGSYGYTF.

This chain joins TRBV4-1 and TRBJ2-3, with TRBD2 matching over 8 bases. After removal of 1 base from V and 5 bases from J, the junction contained 5 bases not matched to a gene. There are 15 residues in the CDR3. Germline assignment: CDR1 MGHRA and CDR2 YSYEKL. CDR3: CASSQVGLAGDTQYF. In DNA, the CDR3 is TGCGCCAGCAGCCAAGTTGGTCTAGCGGGAGATACGCAGTATTTT.

This clonotype was seen at least ten times. The chain employs TRBV11-2 and TRBJ1-1; D is unresolved. CDR3 length: 14 amino acids. Trimming pared 4 bases from V and 11 bases from J, leaving 20 bases between. Germline values: CDR1 SGHAT, CDR2 FQNNGV. The CDR3 DNA reads TGTGCCAGCAGCTCGGACCGAACTTCCCCCCATGCTTTCTTT. Its protein product is CASSSDRTSPHAFF. The whole variable domain, filled in from reference TRBV11-2 and TRBJ1-1, reads EAGVAQSPRYKIIEKRQSVAFWCNPISGHATLYWYQQILGQGPKLLIQFQNNGVVDDSQLPKDRFSAERLKGVDSTLKIQPAKLEDSAVYLCASSSDRTSPHAFFGQGTRLTVV.

The genes are TRBV19 and TRBJ1-1; unclear D gene. The CDR3 consists of 15 residues. In germline, CDR1 is LNHDA, CDR2 SQIVND (reference sequence). V lost 6 bases, J lost 5 bases, and 19 bases lay in between. The CDR3 loop reads CASRTAGGSFTEAFF. CDR3 coding DNA: TGTGCCAGTAGAACCGCAGGTGGCAGTTTTACTGAAGCTTTCTTT.

The chain recombines TRBV4-1 with TRBJ2-7, with D unresolved. Germline values: CDR1 MGHRA, CDR2 YSYEKL. This CDR3 has 14 amino acids. Trimming stripped 0 bases from V and 0 bases from J, with 6 bases between. CDR3 region: CASSQEVRSYEQYF. The CDR3, as DNA: TGCGCCAGCAGCCAAGAGGTCCGCTCCTACGAGCAGTACTTC.

The table lists this clonotype with a few counts. The CDR3 is CASSPENSDNEQFF. The CDR3 bases are TGTGCCAGCAGTCCCGAAAACAGCGACAATGAGCAGTTCTTC. This chain connects TRBV6-1 to TRBJ2-1; D gene unclear. CDR1 MNHNS and CDR2 SASEGT come from the germline V gene. This CDR3 contains 14 residues. V lost 5 bases to trimming and J lost 5 bases, with 13 bases between them.

This clonotype was seen ten or more times. This rearrangement joins TRBV20-1 to TRBJ2-5; D is unresolved. The CDR3 has 10 residues. Trimming cost V 5 bases and J 4 bases, with 5 bases left between them. The V gene's germline CDR1 is DFQATT and CDR2 SNEGSKA (reference sequence). The chain's CDR3 is CSAPGETQYF. As DNA, the CDR3 is TGCAGTGCTCCGGGAGAGACCCAGTACTTC.

The table lists this clonotype with many counts. J is TRBJ2-7 and V is TRBV3-1, with 7 bases fitting TRBD1. V lost 4 bases, J lost 4 bases, and 7 bases stayed unmatched. The germline CDR1 and CDR2 sequences are LGHDT and YNNKEL (reference sequence). CDR3 size: 14 residues. CDR3 nucleotides: TGTGCCAGCAGCCCCCCGGGACAGATTTACGAGCAGTACTTC. Amino acid sequence: CASSPPGQIYEQYF.

A word on this clonotype: Mismatch with germline at one junction end may stem from a read error. The genes are TRBV9 and TRBJ2-7; D unclear. The CDR3 runs 15 residues. Germline CDR1 reads SGDLS; CDR2 reads YYNGEE. CDR3 in DNA: TGTGCCAGCAGCGTAGGTGGCCACCACTCCTACGAGCGGTACTTC. Protein product: CASSVGGHHSYERYF.

V and J are TRBV3-1 and TRBJ2-3; 8 bases line up with TRBD2. The CDR3 totals 15 residues. Germline V gives CDR1 LGHDT, CDR2 YNNKEL (reference sequence). V was pared by 3 bases and J by 5 bases, with 7 bases of the junction left unmatched. The CDR3 region has the DNA TGTGCCAGCAGCCAGCGGGGGGCCCTTGGAGATACGCAGTATTTT. Translation gives CASSQRGALGDTQYF.

In this sample, this clonotype turned up many times. The chain links TRBV11-2 to TRBJ2-3; D perhaps matches TRBD2 (6 bases). The CDR3 totals 15 residues. The germline V and J ends were trimmed by 3 bases and 2 bases, with 12 bases remaining between them. Germline V gives CDR1 SGHAT, CDR2 FQNNGV. CDR3 protein: CASSLSSGYTDTQYF. The CDR3 region has the DNA TGTGCCAGCAGCTTGAGTAGCGGATACACAGATACGCAGTATTTT.

The rearrangement joins TRBV7-9 to TRBJ2-4; possibly TRBD1 for D (5 bases). Trimming left V 10 bases short and J 9 bases short, with 19 bases between. CDR1 is SEHNR and CDR2 is FQNEAQ in the germline V gene (reference sequence). The CDR3 has 13 amino acids. The CDR3 nucleotides are TGTGCCACCGAATCAGGGAATGAAGGCATTCAGTACTTC. This sequence encodes CATESGNEGIQYF.

This clonotype was counted a few times. V usage is TRBV10-3 and J usage is TRBJ2-3, with D possibly being TRBD1 (5 bases). Germline V gene sequence: CDR1 ENHRY, CDR2 SYGVKD. The length of the CDR3 is 13 residues. V was pared by 5 bases and J by 8 bases, with 14 bases between. CDR3 sequence: CAISQGNPFTQYF. CDR3 coding DNA: TGTGCCATCAGTCAGGGAAACCCGTTTACGCAGTATTTT.

This clonotype was detected once. A much more abundant neighbour one base away suggests this may be a read error. The V gene is TRBV2, the J gene TRBJ2-5; D may be TRBD1 or TRBD2 (5 bases each). In germline, CDR1 is SNHLY, CDR2 FYNNEI. The CDR3 length is 13 residues. CDR3 residues: CTSSRDGEETQYF. The CDR3 DNA follows: TGTACCAGCAGCCGGGACGGAGAAGAGACCCAGTACTTC.

This clonotype showed up many times. J is TRBJ2-1 and V is TRBV5-1, with 8 bases aligning to TRBD1. The CDR3 is made up of 15 amino acids. Trimming removed 4 bases from V and 3 bases from J; junction bases left unmatched: 6. Germline CDR1 is SGHRS and CDR2 is YFSETQ. The CDR3 sequence: CASSTTGGDYNEQFF. The CDR3 nucleotides read TGCGCCAGCAGCACCACAGGGGGAGACTACAATGAGCAGTTCTTC.

Many counts were recorded for this clonotype. The rearrangement joins TRBV12-3 or TRBV12-4 to TRBJ2-1, with D possibly TRBD2 on 6 matching bases. This CDR3 is 13 amino acids long. V lost 1 base and J 8 bases, leaving 9 bases between the germline ends. This chain's CDR3 is CASSLGTGDEQFF. Written as DNA, the CDR3 is TGTGCCAGCAGTTTAGGGACGGGGGATGAGCAGTTCTTC.

This clonotype appeared many times. In DNA, the CDR3 is TGCAGTGCTGAGGGGCAGGGCCCCAATGAGCAGTTCTTC. This codes for CSAEGQGPNEQFF. The genes are TRBV20-1 and TRBJ2-1, with D possibly called TRBD1 or TRBD2 (5 bases each). CDR1 and CDR2 (germline): DFQATT, SNEGSKA (reference sequence). With 5 bases removed from V and 6 bases from J, the gap between germline ends came to 14 bases. The CDR3 is made up of 13 amino acids.

This clonotype was recorded many times. This chain connects TRBV12-3 or TRBV12-4 to TRBJ2-3; D possibly corresponds to TRBD2 (5 bases). This CDR3 is built from 14 residues. Trimming removed 6 bases from V and 2 bases from J, with 12 bases in between. CDR3 in amino acids: CASRRGSFTDTQYF. CDR3 bases: TGTGCCAGCAGACGGGGTTCCTTCACAGATACGCAGTATTTT.

The J gene is TRBJ1-5, the V gene TRBV6-1; possible D gene TRBD1, 6 bases. CDR1 MNHNS and CDR2 SASEGT come from the germline V gene. CDR3 length: 15 amino acids. V shed 3 bases and J shed 1 base, with 10 bases lying between them. CDR3 DNA: TGTGCCAGCAGTGAGTGGGGGCAGAGCAATCAGCCCCAGCATTTT. Protein product: CASSEWGQSNQPQHF.

At least ten counts were recorded for this clonotype. The rearrangement joins TRBV7-3 to TRBJ2-2; D might be TRBD1 (5 bases). Trimming shortened V by 0 bases and J by 8 bases, and 7 bases separated the two germline ends. This CDR3 contains 13 residues. Germline V gives CDR1 SGHTA, CDR2 FQGTGA. The CDR3 protein is CASSLTGPGELFF. The CDR3 DNA reads as TGTGCCAGCAGCTTAACGGGGCCGGGGGAGCTGTTTTTT.

This clonotype was detected a few times. CDR3 amino acids: CASSLATTNQPQHF. CDR3 nucleotide sequence: TGTGCCAGCAGTTTAGCTACAACGAATCAGCCCCAGCATTTT. V is TRBV12-3 or TRBV12-4 and J is TRBJ1-5; no reliable D call. The CDR3 runs 14 residues. The V gene lost 0 bases and the J gene lost 4 bases, with 7 bases spanning the gap.

This clonotype was counted a few times. The rearrangement uses TRBV4-1 and TRBJ2-5; no clear D gene. The CDR3 is made up of 13 amino acids. Trimming cost V 2 bases and J 5 bases, with 9 bases left between them. The germline CDR1 and CDR2 sequences are MGHRA and YSYEKL. The CDR3: CASSQSSLETQYF. The CDR3 DNA is TGCGCCAGCAGCCAATCCAGTCTGGAGACCCAGTACTTC.

This clonotype came up a few times. The CDR3 protein is CASADRRTGNYEQYF. CDR3 in DNA: TGTGCCAGCGCAGACCGCCGGACAGGAAATTACGAGCAGTACTTC. The rearrangement joins TRBV12-3 or TRBV12-4 to TRBJ2-7, with 7 bases aligning to TRBD1. V shed 8 bases, J shed 4 bases, and the junction held 14 bases outside the gene matches. CDR3 length: 15 residues.

The V and J genes are TRBV15 and TRBJ1-5; perhaps TRBD1 as D (6 bases). From germline, CDR1 is LNHNV and CDR2 YYDKDF (reference sequence). This CDR3 is built from 18 residues. Trimming stripped 5 bases from V and 4 bases from J, with 24 bases between. CDR3 region: CATSARTDPNPLNQPQHF. In DNA, the CDR3 is TGTGCCACCAGCGCCCGGACAGACCCTAACCCCCTAAATCAGCCCCAGCATTTT.

This clonotype came up a few times. The chain uses TRBV12-3 or TRBV12-4 and TRBJ1-3, with 9 bases identical to TRBD1. CDR3 length equals 16 residues. With 3 bases clipped from V and 8 bases from J, the junction kept 11 bases outside the gene matches. DNA of the CDR3: TGTGCCAGCAGTTTGCTTGGGACAGGGTCCCCGTACACCATATATTTT. Translating it yields CASSLLGTGSPYTIYF.